A single sample is the source of the 27 T cell receptor beta chains below, sequenced in a study of breast tumors, draining lymph nodes, adjacent tissues. One entry per CDR3 protein, called by TCRdb with MiXCR from the multiplex PCR reads. The sample shows 250,000 or so distinct CDR3 sequences, under 35% of them seen only once. Samples came from axillary lymph nodes draining the breast cancer. The sequenced sample consisted of axillary lymph node tissue. The receptors come from a female donor with breast cancer. Some clones in this sample may be carry-over from other donors' samples.

V gene TRBV3-1 combines with J gene TRBJ2-2; D is ambiguous. Trimming removed 1 base from V and 5 bases from J, with 17 bases in between. There are 17 residues in the CDR3. The germline V gene encodes CDR1 LGHDT and CDR2 YNNKEL (reference sequence). For the CDR3, the DNA is TGTGCCAGCAGCCAAGTATCGAGAACGGTTCTGACCGGGGAGCTGTTTTTT. It yields the protein CASSQVSRTVLTGELFF.

This clonotype was observed at least ten times. The chain is built from TRBV13 and TRBJ2-1; 7 bases agree with TRBD1. The CDR3 has 14 amino acids. The germline CDR1 and CDR2 sequences are PRHDT and FYEKMQ (reference sequence). J was trimmed by 8 bases and V by 9 bases; bases with no gene match: 13. CDR3 loop: CASKRQGLLDEQFF. The CDR3 DNA reads as TGTGCCAGTAAAAGACAGGGATTACTCGATGAGCAGTTCTTC.

V and J are TRBV30 and TRBJ1-4; possible D gene TRBD1, 5 bases. The V gene lost 3 bases and the J gene lost 6 bases, with 14 bases spanning the gap. The CDR3 is 14 amino acids. In germline, CDR1 is GTSNPN, CDR2 SVGIG (reference sequence). The CDR3 DNA follows: TGTGCCTGGAGGCTGTCAGGGAGGGATGAAAAACTGTTTTTT. Its protein product is CAWRLSGRDEKLFF.

This clonotype was seen a few times. The V gene is TRBV28, the J gene TRBJ2-7; D might be TRBD1 (6 bases). V lost 8 bases to trimming and J lost 2 bases, with 16 bases between them. The CDR3 consists of 14 residues. In germline, CDR1 is MDHEN, CDR2 SYDVKM. As DNA, the CDR3 is TGTGCCAGCTACCCACCGGACAGAGCCTACGAGCAGTACTTC. Its protein product is CASYPPDRAYEQYF.

The CDR3 DNA reads TGCGCCAGCAGCCAAGATAAACGTCGTACGCAGTATTTT. Its protein product is CASSQDKRRTQYF. V is TRBV4-3 and J is TRBJ2-3; unclear D gene. Trimming left V 0 bases short and J 8 bases short, with 9 bases between. CDR1 and CDR2 from the germline V gene are LGHNA and YSLEER. This CDR3 contains 13 residues.

A word on this clonotype: A much larger clone sits a single nucleotide away, making a read error possible. The CDR3 loop is CNGTGTDYGYTF. DNA for the CDR3: TGCAACGGAACCGGGACGGACTATGGCTACACCTTC. This rearrangement joins TRBV29-1 to TRBJ1-2; D is possibly TRBD1 (5 bases). Germline V gives CDR1 SQVTM, CDR2 ANQGSEA. CDR3 size: 12 residues.

This clonotype was observed a single time. A junction boundary mismatches the germline segment, possibly from a read error. This chain uses TRBV20-1 with TRBJ2-1; the match to TRBD2 covers 13 bases. Germline V gene data show CDR1 as DFQATT and CDR2 as SNEGSKA (reference sequence). CDR3 size: 17 residues. In DNA, the CDR3 is TGCAGTGCTAGACCACCACTAGCGGGAGGGGGGTGCAATGAGCGGTTCTTC. Translated: CSARPPLAGGGCNERFF.

Worth noting for this clonotype: One junction end disagrees with the germline gene, perhaps due to a read error. This rearrangement joins TRBV7-2 to TRBJ2-1; unclear D gene. Germline lookup yields CDR1 SGHTA and CDR2 FQGNSA. The length of the CDR3 is 14 residues. Written as DNA, the CDR3 is TGCGCCAGCAGCTTGGGCGACGCCTACAATGAGCAGTCCTTC. Amino acid sequence: CASSLGDAYNEQSF.

A word on this clonotype: Since a much larger clone is just one base distant, this may be a read error. V is TRBV9 and J is TRBJ2-6; TRBD1 matches 7 bases. There are 17 residues in the CDR3. From germline, CDR1 is SGDLS and CDR2 YYNGEE. CDR3 loop: CASSVARDSSGATVPTF. The CDR3 DNA reads as TGTGCCAGCAGCGTAGCCCGGGACAGCTCTGGGGCCACCGTCCCGACTTTC.

As to this clonotype: Since a much larger clone is just one base distant, this may be a read error. The chain employs TRBV6-4 and TRBJ2-3; TRBD2 matches 7 bases. J gave up 0 bases and V 5 bases, and 8 bases lay outside the gene matches. Germline CDR1 MRHNA, CDR2 SNTAGT. CDR3 length: 16 amino acids. The CDR3 is CASSQTWGGSTDTQYF. CDR3 nucleotide sequence: TGTGCCAGCAGTCAGACGTGGGGGGGGAGCACAGATACGCAGTATTTT.

The sample holds a few counts of this clonotype. A much larger clone differs by one base, so this may be a read error. The chain uses TRBV20-1 and TRBJ2-7; D uncertain. The germline gives CDR1 DFQATT, CDR2 SNEGSKA (reference sequence). CDR3 length: 11 amino acids. The CDR3 DNA follows: TGCAGTGGAGTGGCCCTTTACGAGCAGTCCTTC. It codes for CSGVALYEQSF.

The chain uses TRBV6-5 and TRBJ2-7; D ambiguous. The V end lost 2 bases, the J end lost 4 bases, and 12 bases lay between the germline ends. The CDR3 is 14 amino acids. CDR1 and CDR2 from the germline V gene are MNHEY and SVGAGI. The CDR3 is CASSYRAGPYEQYF. The CDR3 DNA reads as TGTGCCAGCAGTTACAGGGCCGGCCCTTACGAGCAGTACTTC.

This clonotype was counted at least ten times. The chain combines TRBV24-1 with TRBJ1-5; D is possibly TRBD1 (6 bases). This CDR3 has 15 amino acids. The germline V gene encodes CDR1 KGHDR and CDR2 SFDVKD. The V end lost 7 bases, the J end lost 6 bases, and 18 bases lay between the germline ends. CDR3 sequence: CATSEGGGFFQPQHF. The CDR3 DNA reads TGTGCCACCAGCGAGGGCGGGGGCTTTTTTCAGCCCCAGCATTTT.

This clonotype showed up many times. The chain links TRBV12-5 to TRBJ2-2; no definite D call. This CDR3 spans 14 amino acids. V dropped 0 bases and J dropped 4 bases, with 6 bases sitting between them. Germline V gene lookup returns CDR1 LGHNT and CDR2 FRNRAP. The CDR3 coding sequence is TGTGCTAGTGGTTTGGTACAAACCACCGGGGAGCTGTTTTTT. Its protein product is CASGLVQTTGELFF.

This clonotype showed up just once. The CDR3 nucleotides read TGCGCCAGCAGCTTCGGAAGGTCCACTAGCGGGAGGTACGAGCAGTACTTC. Residues: CASSFGRSTSGRYEQYF. This chain joins TRBV5-1 and TRBJ2-7; 12 bases align to TRBD2. The V gene end was trimmed by 2 bases and the J gene end by 4 bases; junction bases not matched to a gene: 10. In germline, CDR1 is SGHRS, CDR2 YFSETQ. The CDR3 is 17 amino acids.

There are many counts of this clonotype. The chain is built from TRBV10-1 and TRBJ2-1; 9 bases are shared with TRBD2. This CDR3 is 17 amino acids long. The V segment lost 3 bases and the J segment 1 base; nucleotides outside the gene matches: 7. CDR1 and CDR2 from the germline V gene are WNHNN and SYGVQD (reference sequence). CDR3: CASSDLAGGISYNEQFF. For the CDR3, the DNA is TGCGCCAGCAGTGACTTGGCGGGAGGGATTTCCTACAATGAGCAGTTCTTC.

V usage is TRBV6-2 or TRBV6-3 and J usage is TRBJ2-1; D is unclear. Germline CDR1 and CDR2: MNHEY and SVGEGT. The CDR3 contains 15 residues. Trimming removed 7 bases at V and 1 base at J, with 14 bases between. The CDR3 reads CASTRRSQSYNEQFF. In DNA form, the CDR3 reads TGTGCCAGCACCCGGCGGAGCCAATCCTACAATGAGCAGTTCTTC.

In this sample, this clonotype turned up many times. This may be a read error: a much more frequent sequence differs by one nucleotide. The CDR3 carries no conserved terminal phenylalanine or tryptophan, so it likely arises from a read error. This sequence joins TRBV29-1 and TRBJ1-6, with 9 nucleotides matching TRBD1. The CDR3 is made up of 13 amino acids. In germline, CDR1 is SQVTM, CDR2 ANQGSEA. The junction had 5 bases not matched to a gene; V was cut back by 7 bases and J by 7 bases. The CDR3 loop reads CSARTGANSPLHL. For the CDR3, the DNA is TGCAGCGCCCGGACAGGGGCCAATTCACCCCTCCACCTT.

This clonotype was seen a single time. V is TRBV19 and J is TRBJ2-1; 10 nucleotides match TRBD2. There are 15 residues in the CDR3. CDR1 is LNHDA, CDR2 SQIVND, per germline (reference sequence). Trimming cost V 9 bases and J 1 base; bases outside gene matches: 6. The CDR3 DNA reads TGTGCCAGCCAGCTACTAGCGGGGTCCTACAATGAGCAGTTCTTC. Protein product: CASQLLAGSYNEQFF. The complete variable domain, with remaining parts taken from reference TRBV19 and TRBJ2-1, reads DGGITQSPKYLFRKEGQNVTLSCEQNLNHDAMYWYRQDPGQGLRLIYYSQIVNDFQKGDIAEGYSVSREKKESFPLTVTSAQKNPTAFYLCASQLLAGSYNEQFFGPGTRLTVL.

Comment on this clonotype: A much bigger clone sits one base away, suggesting this may be a read error. The genes are TRBV11-3 and TRBJ2-2; D is unresolved. Looked up from germline, CDR1 is SGHNT and CDR2 is YENEEA. Deletions cut 1 base from V and 4 bases from J, with 10 bases between. The CDR3 has 15 amino acids. In DNA form, the CDR3 reads TGTGCCAGCAGCTTAGGGGTTACGGCCACCGGGGAGCTGTTTTTT. Its translation: CASSLGVTATGELFF.

This clonotype was picked up many times. The chain joins TRBV9 to TRBJ2-7; D is undetermined. The V gene lost 0 bases and the J gene lost 5 bases, with 18 bases spanning the gap. Per the germline V gene, CDR1 is SGDLS and CDR2 is YYNGEE. The CDR3 is made up of 16 amino acids. The CDR3 here is CASSVVSGSHPNEQYF. The CDR3 DNA reads as TGTGCCAGCAGCGTAGTGTCAGGCTCCCACCCCAACGAGCAGTACTTC.

This clonotype was seen ten or more times. This chain links TRBV7-2 with TRBJ1-5; D is perhaps TRBD1 (5 bases). The CDR3 is 15 residues long. Germline V gene lookup returns CDR1 SGHTA and CDR2 FQGNSA. The V end lost 3 bases, the J end lost 1 base, and 10 bases lay between the germline ends. The DNA for the CDR3 is TGTGCCAGCAGCTTTAGGGGAGGGAGCAATCAGCCCCAGCATTTT. Translated: CASSFRGGSNQPQHF.

The CDR3 coding sequence is TGTGCCACCAGAGAGGGAGGTAGCACAGATACGCAGTATTTT. Protein sequence: CATREGGSTDTQYF. This sequence joins TRBV24-1 and TRBJ2-3; TRBD2 is a possible D gene (6 bases). The V end was cut by 7 bases, the J end by 0 bases, with 10 bases between. The CDR3 loop spans 14 amino acids. In germline, CDR1 is KGHDR, CDR2 SFDVKD.

A remark on this clonotype: A junction boundary mismatches the germline segment, possibly from a read error. The rearrangement links TRBV9 to TRBJ2-1, with 8 nucleotides matching TRBD2. CDR1 SGDLS and CDR2 YYNGEE come from the germline V gene. The CDR3 extends over 15 amino acids. Here the CDR3 reads CAGSVGLAGSHEQFF. The CDR3 nucleotides read TGTGCCGGCAGCGTGGGGTTAGCGGGATCCCATGAGCAGTTCTTC.

This clonotype was detected many times. The chain employs TRBV5-6 and TRBJ2-7, with a possible D match to TRBD1 (6 bases). The CDR3 covers 12 residues. Germline CDR1 and CDR2: SGHDT and YYEEEE. V lost 0 bases to trimming and J lost 8 bases, with 9 bases between them. The CDR3 nucleotides are TGTGCCAGCAGCTTGGGCTGGGGGCAGCAGTACTTC. Encoded protein: CASSLGWGQQYF.

There are a few counts of this clonotype. This may stem from a read error, because a much larger clone lies one nucleotide away. DNA for the CDR3: TGCAGTGCTAGGGCCCCGACAGGGAATGCGCAGTTCTTC. Its protein product is CSARAPTGNAQFF. The rearrangement uses TRBV20-1 and TRBJ2-1, with 7 nucleotides matching TRBD1. Germline CDR1 DFQATT, CDR2 SNEGSKA (reference sequence). The CDR3 runs 13 residues.

The chain has TRBV7-9 and TRBJ2-6; 7 positions agree with TRBD1. The trim removed 2 bases at V and 2 bases at J, leaving 9 bases unmatched. The CDR3 is 18 residues long. Germline V gives CDR1 SEHNR, CDR2 FQNEAQ (reference sequence). The CDR3 DNA reads as TGTGCCAGCAGCTTACCCCCGACAGGGATAGCTGGGGCCAACGTCCTGACTTTC. The encoded protein is CASSLPPTGIAGANVLTF. Full variable domain (missing parts from reference TRBV7-9 and TRBJ2-6): DTGVSQNPRHKITKRGQNVTFRCDPISEHNRLYWYRQTLGQGPEFLTYFQNEAQLEKSRLLSDRFSAERPKGSFSTLEIQRTEQGDSAMYLCASSLPPTGIAGANVLTFGAGSRLTVL.